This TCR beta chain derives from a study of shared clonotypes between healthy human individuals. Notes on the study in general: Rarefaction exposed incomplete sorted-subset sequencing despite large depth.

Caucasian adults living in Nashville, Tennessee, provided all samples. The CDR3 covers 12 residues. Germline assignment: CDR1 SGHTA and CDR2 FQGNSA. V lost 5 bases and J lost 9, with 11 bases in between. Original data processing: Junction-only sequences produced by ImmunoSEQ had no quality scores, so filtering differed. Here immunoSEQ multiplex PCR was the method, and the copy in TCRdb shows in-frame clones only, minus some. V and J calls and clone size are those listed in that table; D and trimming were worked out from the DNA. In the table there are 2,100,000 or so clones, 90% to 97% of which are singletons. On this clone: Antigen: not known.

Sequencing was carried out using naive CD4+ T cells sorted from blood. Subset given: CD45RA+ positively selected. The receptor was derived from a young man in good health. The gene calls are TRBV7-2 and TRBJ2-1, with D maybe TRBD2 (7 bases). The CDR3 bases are TGTGCCAGCAGCAAAAGGGGGGGTGAGCAGTTCTTC. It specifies CASSKRGGEQFF.